A selection of T cell receptor beta chains follows, all from one sample in a study of blood T cell repertoires in COVID-19. Clones were read by immunoSEQ multiplex PCR, and TCRdb kept only the in-frame ones, dropping some. This table holds 350,000 to 450,000 clones, around nine tenths found once. Source material: peripheral blood. The receptors were sampled from a woman aged 55-69 years with COVID-19, enrolled during active disease. Each CDR3 is given with its conserved first and last residue.

CDR3aa: CASSLVIVNTEAFF
v_gene: TRBV5-6
j_gene: TRBJ1-1

CDR3aa: CASSTRVDQPQHF
v_gene: TRBV6-5
j_gene: TRBJ1-5

CDR3aa: CASSPQGGGVEQYF
v_gene: TRBV9
j_gene: TRBJ2-7

CDR3aa: CASSPGLAGGPDTQYF
v_gene: TRBV10-1
j_gene: TRBJ2-3

CDR3aa: CASLTFPSYEQYF
v_gene: TRBV5-8
j_gene: TRBJ2-7

CDR3aa: CASSSRTGLNSPLHF
v_gene: TRBV5-1
j_gene: TRBJ1-6

CDR3aa: CASSQALGQGVLEAFF
v_gene: TRBV4-2
j_gene: TRBJ1-1

CDR3aa: CASSPPAGSQETQYF
v_gene: TRBV18
j_gene: TRBJ2-5

CDR3aa: CASSPQGISYEQYF
v_gene: TRBV7-6
j_gene: TRBJ2-7

CDR3aa: CASSWEGEKLFF
v_gene: TRBV13
j_gene: TRBJ1-4

CDR3aa: CASSLSENTGELFF
v_gene: TRBV7-3
j_gene: TRBJ2-2

CDR3aa: CASSLFFRVISYGYTF
v_gene: TRBV7-6
j_gene: TRBJ1-2

CDR3aa: CASSQTSGGPYEQYF
v_gene: TRBV3-1/TRBV3-2
j_gene: TRBJ2-7

CDR3aa: CASSGGFYLPLHF
v_gene: TRBV9
j_gene: TRBJ1-6

CDR3aa: CASSFWSLLGKRARGYTF
v_gene: TRBV5-6
j_gene: TRBJ1-2

CDR3aa: CASTSGGAGNEQFF
v_gene: TRBV5-1
j_gene: TRBJ2-1

CDR3aa: CSVTRGRLDTEAFF
v_gene: TRBV29-1
j_gene: TRBJ1-1

CDR3aa: CATSRDRVTEAFF
v_gene: TRBV15
j_gene: TRBJ1-1

CDR3aa: CAWGTGGGSTDTQYF
v_gene: TRBV30
j_gene: TRBJ2-3

CDR3aa: CASSQDIGTSRGTQYF
v_gene: TRBV3-1/TRBV3-2
j_gene: TRBJ2-3

CDR3aa: CASSRPPGVTEAFF
v_gene: TRBV6-2/TRBV6-3
j_gene: TRBJ1-1

CDR3aa: CASSGYRGKDYGYTF
v_gene: TRBV9
j_gene: TRBJ1-2

CDR3aa: CASSLGQGYSYEQYF
v_gene: TRBV5-4
j_gene: TRBJ2-7

CDR3aa: CASSPTHMRGNTIYF
v_gene: TRBV9
j_gene: TRBJ1-3

CDR3aa: CASSHNSGANVLTF
v_gene: TRBV3-1/TRBV3-2
j_gene: TRBJ2-6

CDR3aa: CASSLRSGGVEQYF
v_gene: TRBV7-9
j_gene: TRBJ2-7